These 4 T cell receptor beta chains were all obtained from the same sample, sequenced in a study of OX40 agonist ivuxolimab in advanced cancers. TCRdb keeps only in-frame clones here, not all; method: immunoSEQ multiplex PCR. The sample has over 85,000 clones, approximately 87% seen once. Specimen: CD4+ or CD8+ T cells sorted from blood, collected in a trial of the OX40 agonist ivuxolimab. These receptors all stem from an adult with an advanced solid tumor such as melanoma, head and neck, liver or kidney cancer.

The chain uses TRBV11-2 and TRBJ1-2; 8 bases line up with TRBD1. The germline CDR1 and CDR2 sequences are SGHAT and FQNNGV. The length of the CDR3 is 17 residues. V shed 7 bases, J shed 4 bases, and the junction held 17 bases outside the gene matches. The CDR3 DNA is TGTGCCAGCACCCCCACCGGTCCAGGGGGCCCGAGCTATGGCTACACCTTC. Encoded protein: CASTPTGPGGPSYGYTF.

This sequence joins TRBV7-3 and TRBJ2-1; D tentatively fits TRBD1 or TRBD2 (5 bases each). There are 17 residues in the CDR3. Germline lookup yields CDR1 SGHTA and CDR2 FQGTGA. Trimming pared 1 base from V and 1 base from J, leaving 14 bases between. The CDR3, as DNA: TGTGCCAGCAGCTTAAACGGGGCTTCCCAGTCCTACAATGAGCAGTTCTTC. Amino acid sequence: CASSLNGASQSYNEQFF.

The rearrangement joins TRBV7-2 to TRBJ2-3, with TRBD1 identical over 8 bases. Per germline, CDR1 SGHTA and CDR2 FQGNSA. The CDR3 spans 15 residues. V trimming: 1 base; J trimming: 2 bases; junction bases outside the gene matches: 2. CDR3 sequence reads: CASSLVGQATDTQYF. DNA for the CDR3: TGTGCCAGCAGCTTAGTGGGACAGGCCACAGATACGCAGTATTTT. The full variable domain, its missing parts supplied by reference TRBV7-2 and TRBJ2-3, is GAGVSQSPSNKVTEKGKDVELRCDPISGHTALYWYRQSLGQGLEFLIYFQGNSAPDKSGLPSDRFSAERTGGSVSTLTIQRTQQEDSAVYLCASSLVGQATDTQYFGPGTRLTVL.

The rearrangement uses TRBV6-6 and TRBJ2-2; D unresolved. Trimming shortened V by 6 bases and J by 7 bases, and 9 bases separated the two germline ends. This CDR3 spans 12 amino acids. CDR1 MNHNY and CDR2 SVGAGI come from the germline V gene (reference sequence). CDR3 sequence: CASSPTGGELFF. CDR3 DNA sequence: TGTGCCAGCAGCCCCACCGGCGGGGAGCTGTTTTTT.